This T cell receptor (beta chain) was sequenced in a study of blood T cell repertoires in COVID-19 (dated by TCRdb to about 2020). Study-wide context: Samples from collaborators originated in the United States, Italy and Spain and spanned both the acute and convalescent phases of COVID-19. The repertoires were released in a freely available public database intended as a resource for research on the immune response to SARS-CoV-2. The material from the prospective study consisted of cDNA or gDNA derived from T cells, B-cell-depleted T cells, or PBMCs. Where available, HLA class I and class II types were taken from metadata supplied by the sample provider and were not determined by assay-based typing. Subjects who had been exposed to COVID-19, were actively infected with it, or had recovered from it provided the deeply sampled blood TCRbeta repertoires that made up the dataset. Sample metadata almost always included a de-identified subject ID, COVID-19 status, age in years and sex. Samples came from the ongoing ImmuneRACE study (first 160 participants) plus 1,254 subjects from 6 global collaborators.

About this clone: Its antigen remains unidentified. No quality values exist for individual bases; no much larger clone is one base distant.

From the germline V gene, CDR1 is SGHAT and CDR2 is FQNNGV. From the cysteine through the phenylalanine, the CDR3 covers 14 amino acids. CDR3 DNA only is kept here, 42 bases in frame from base 1. V and J lose 1 base and 0 bases, and a span of 6 bases separates them. The paper as a whole reports these results and caveats: The amount of clinical and demographic metadata varied by source and participant and was provided uncurated.

TCRbeta CDR3 regions were amplified from genomic DNA using the immunoSEQ Assay, a bias-controlled multiplex PCR. The original methods were these. Within the assay, amplification of reference gene primers was used to estimate how many nucleated cells each sample contained. Sequence reads were collapsed and filtered to measure the absolute abundance of every unique TCRbeta CDR3 rearrangement. For each sample, productive Simpson clonality was calculated as the square root of Simpson's diversity index over productive rearrangements. This immuneACCESS table, as held by TCRdb, lists in-frame sequences with V and J called but not all clones. Of the missing ones, under half trace to an unresolved V gene in checked studies; the others have no known cause. D and trimming come from the DNA, and the V and J calls and clone size come from that table. This sample is represented by roughly 400,000 clones; 75% to 90% of them were singletons. The top ten clones comprise 1.1% of the sample.

Participants in the prospective study were enrolled through a virtual design, were aged 18 to 89 years, and lived in about 25 United States geographic areas. In the prospective study, participants were assigned to cohorts based on the clinical history participants reported in a screening survey and a study questionnaire. Recovered participants in ImmuneRACE Cohort 3 were defined as having two consecutive negative NP/OP PCR tests, clearance from a healthcare professional, or resolution of symptoms. In the prospective study, whole blood, serum and a nasopharyngeal or oropharyngeal swab were collected from each participant by mobile phlebotomists. Participants in the prospective study had the option to provide additional blood draws and questionnaires over a roughly 2-month period. Before DNA extraction, blood samples from the prospective study were shipped at room temperature or frozen.

Material for sequencing was PBMCs or T cells enriched from blood (not recorded which). The chain employs TRBV11-2 and TRBJ2-5; TRBD1 might be the D gene, on 5 matching bases. The origin of this receptor is a man aged 30-40 years who had recovered from COVID-19. The nucleotide sequence is TGTGCCAGCAGCTTAGGGACATACCAAGAGACCCAGTACTTC. It encodes CASSLGTYQETQYF.